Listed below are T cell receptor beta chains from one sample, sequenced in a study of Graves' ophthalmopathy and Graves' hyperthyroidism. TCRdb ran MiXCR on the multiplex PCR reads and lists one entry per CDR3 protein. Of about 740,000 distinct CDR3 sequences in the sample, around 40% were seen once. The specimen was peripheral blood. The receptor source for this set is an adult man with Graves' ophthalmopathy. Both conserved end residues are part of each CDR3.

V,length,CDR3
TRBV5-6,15,CASSQLGQGARELFF
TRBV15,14,CATSSQVRAEEQYF
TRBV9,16,CASSVTVAGVGETQYF
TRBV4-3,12,CASSQEDRVLTF
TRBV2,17,CVVFSVSGGSLNNEQFF
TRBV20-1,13,CSARQERNSPLHF
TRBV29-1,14,CSVDTSGGTDTQYF
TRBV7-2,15,CASSLALDRAETQYF
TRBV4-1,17,CASSQDPGRLKDSPLHF
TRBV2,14,CASRGGAQPGELFF
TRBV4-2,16,CASSQGTGEESYEQYF
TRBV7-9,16,CASSQLKGEPVGEQYF
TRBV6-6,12,CASRTQQDEQYF
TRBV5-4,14,CASSGMGVDSPLHF
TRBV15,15,CATSTRRQGVKPQHF
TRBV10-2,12,CASSEDGGTIYF
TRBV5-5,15,CASSSTGSAESPLHF
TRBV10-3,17,CASSYLGRGLSNTEAFF
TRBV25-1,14,CASSKSGRYNEQYF
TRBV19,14,CASSISRIREKLFF
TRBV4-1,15,CASSQEGVPNTEAFF
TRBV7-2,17,CASSWRTGWTGFTEAFF
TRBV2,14,CASSEAAENTEAFF
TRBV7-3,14,CASSLGAGASPLHF
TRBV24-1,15,CATSDKGHNSYEQYF
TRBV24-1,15,CASSAGTGGLEPQHF
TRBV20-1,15,CSVRIRERGRETQYF
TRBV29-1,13,CSAQTGLQETQYF
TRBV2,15,CASSGGWAGGPPLHF
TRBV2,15,CASSEEGLAAYEQYF
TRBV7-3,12,CASSPQSGGYTF
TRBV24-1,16,CATSDYGRGGANVLTF
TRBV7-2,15,CASSKQVSSGNTIYF
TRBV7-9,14,CASSSLPPNYGYTF
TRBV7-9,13,CASSLEVRETQYF
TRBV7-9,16,CASSDLLRGLDTEAFF
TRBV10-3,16,CAISEGQGPPPYEQYF
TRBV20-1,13,CSARDVGGREQYF
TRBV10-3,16,CAIQPSVVGSNQPQHF
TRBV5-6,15,CASSFFGQGREKLFF
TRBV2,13,CASSYSGGGELFF
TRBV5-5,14,CASSTWTGNTEAFF
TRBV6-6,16,CASSYARDFSNQPQHF
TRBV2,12,CASSPQGYEQYF
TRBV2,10,CASSPQGYTF
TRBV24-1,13,CATSDGRSYEQYF
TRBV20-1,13,CSADSGASYEQYF
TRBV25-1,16,CASSAAGQVVAGTQYF
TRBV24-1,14,CATSDPGANQPQHF
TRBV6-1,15,CASSPSGTGGNGYTF
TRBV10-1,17,CASRLELTDLTNYGYTF
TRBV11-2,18,CASSPLTSMGPGGQPQHF
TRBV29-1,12,CSVVLTGDHPFF
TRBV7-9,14,CASSSRQGDYGYTF
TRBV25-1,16,CASSARQQSQYQPQHF
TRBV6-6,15,CASSYLGRGNEKLFF
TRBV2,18,CASSSGTGASWGNQPQHF
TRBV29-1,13,CSLVRVSNQPQHF